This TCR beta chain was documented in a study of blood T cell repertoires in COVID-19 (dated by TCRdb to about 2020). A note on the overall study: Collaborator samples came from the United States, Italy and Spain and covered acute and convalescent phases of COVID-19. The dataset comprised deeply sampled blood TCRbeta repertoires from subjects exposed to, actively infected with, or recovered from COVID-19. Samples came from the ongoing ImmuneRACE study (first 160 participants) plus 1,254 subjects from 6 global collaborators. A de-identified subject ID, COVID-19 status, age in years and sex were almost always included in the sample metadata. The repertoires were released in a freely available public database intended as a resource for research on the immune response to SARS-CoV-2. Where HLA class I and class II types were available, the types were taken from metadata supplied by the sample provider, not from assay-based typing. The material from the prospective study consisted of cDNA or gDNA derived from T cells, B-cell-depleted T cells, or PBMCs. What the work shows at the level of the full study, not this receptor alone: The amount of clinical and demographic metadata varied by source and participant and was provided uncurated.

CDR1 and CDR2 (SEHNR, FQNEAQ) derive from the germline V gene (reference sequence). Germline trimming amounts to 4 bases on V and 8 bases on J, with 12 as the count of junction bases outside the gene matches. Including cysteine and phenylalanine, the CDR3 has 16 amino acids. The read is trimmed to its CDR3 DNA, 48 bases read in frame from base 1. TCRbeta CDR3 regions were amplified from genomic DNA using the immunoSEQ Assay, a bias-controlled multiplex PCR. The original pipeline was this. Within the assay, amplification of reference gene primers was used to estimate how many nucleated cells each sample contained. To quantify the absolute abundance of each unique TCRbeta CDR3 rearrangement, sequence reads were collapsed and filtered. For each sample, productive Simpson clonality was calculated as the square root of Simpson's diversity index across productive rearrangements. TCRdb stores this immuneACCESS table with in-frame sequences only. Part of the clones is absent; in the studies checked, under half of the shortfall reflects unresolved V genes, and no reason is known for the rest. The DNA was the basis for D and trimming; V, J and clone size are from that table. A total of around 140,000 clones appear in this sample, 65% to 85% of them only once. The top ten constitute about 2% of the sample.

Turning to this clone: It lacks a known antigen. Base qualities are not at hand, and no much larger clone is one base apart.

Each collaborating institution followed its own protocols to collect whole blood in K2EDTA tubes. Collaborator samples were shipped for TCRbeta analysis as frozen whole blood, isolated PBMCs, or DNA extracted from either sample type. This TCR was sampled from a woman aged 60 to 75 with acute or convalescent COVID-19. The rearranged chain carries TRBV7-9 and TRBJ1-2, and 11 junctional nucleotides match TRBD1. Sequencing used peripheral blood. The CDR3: CASSSTGTGGSGGYTF. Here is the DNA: TGTGCCAGCAGCTCCACCGGGACAGGGGGAAGCGGGGGCTACACCTTC.